This is a list of T cell receptor beta chains from one sample in a study of blood T cell repertoires in COVID-19. Method: immunoSEQ multiplex PCR; TCRdb's copy keeps in-frame clones and lacks some. The table shows tens of thousands of clones, with approximately 85% occurring only once. The source material was peripheral blood. These receptor sequences come from a human donor in a cohort sampled during active COVID-19. Each CDR3 is given with its conserved first and last residue. A D gene is named only where the DNA matches it firmly. Some rows mark clone size as missing; the rest say once, few, many or name a class of expanded clone.

V gene	D gene	clone size	J gene	CDR3 DNA	CDR3 protein
TRBV4-3	TRBD1	NA	TRBJ1-1	TGCGCCAGCAGCCAAGAGACAGGGTTGACTGAAGCTTTCTTT	CASSQETGLTEAFF
TRBV7-9	NA	NA	TRBJ2-5	TGTGCCAGCAGCTCCACAGGGTTGAGGACCCAGTACTTC	CASSSTGLRTQYF
TRBV29-1	NA	few	TRBJ1-2	TGCAGCGTTGGGGCCGGGGAATCGGGCTACACCTTC	CSVGAGESGYTF
TRBV3-1/TRBV3-2	NA	NA	TRBJ2-7	TGTGCCAGCAGCCCGTCGGGACATTTCTACGAGCAGTACTTC	CASSPSGHFYEQYF
TRBV21-1	NA	NA	TRBJ2-7	TGTGCCAGCAGCAAGAGGGGGAGTTGGGCGGCCTCCACCTACGAGCAGTACTTC	CASSKRGSWAASTYEQYF
TRBV27	TRBD1	NA	TRBJ1-6	TGTGCCAGCAGCCCTTGGACAGGGGGCCCCTCCTATAATTCACCCCTCCACTTT	CASSPWTGGPSYNSPLHF
TRBV18	TRBD1	few	TRBJ2-7	TGTGCCAGCTCACCGTTTACAGGGGGGAACTACGAGCAGTACTTC	CASSPFTGGNYEQYF
TRBV6-5	TRBD1	NA	TRBJ2-7	TGTGCCAGCAGTCAGACAGGGTCGGCCAGCGAGCAGTACTTC	CASSQTGSASEQYF
TRBV29-1	TRBD2	NA	TRBJ2-1	TGCAGCGTTGTGGCTAGCGGGGGTCAGAATGAGCAGTTCTTC	CSVVASGGQNEQFF
TRBV25-1	TRBD1	NA	TRBJ1-4	TGTGCCAGCGGTTCGGCAGGGGGTGAAAAACTGTTTTTT	CASGSAGGEKLFF
TRBV7-2	TRBD1	NA	TRBJ1-5	TGTGCCAGCAGCATGAACCGGGACAGTCATCAGCCCCAGCATTTT	CASSMNRDSHQPQHF
TRBV5-6	NA	NA	TRBJ1-4	TGTGCCAGCAGCTTGGGCCCAGGGCTGCTGGCTAATGAAAAACTGTTTTTT	CASSLGPGLLANEKLFF
TRBV13	NA	NA	TRBJ2-3	TGTGCCAGCAGAAAGGGGCCACTCACAGATACGCAGTATTTT	CASRKGPLTDTQYF
TRBV28	TRBD1	NA	TRBJ1-2	TGTGCCAGCAGTTTAGTCGGACAGGTCCTCGGAGGCTACACCTTC	CASSLVGQVLGGYTF
TRBV19	NA	NA	TRBJ2-2	TGTGCCAGTAGCTTCCTTGAGGTGAACACCGGGGAGCTGTTTTTT	CASSFLEVNTGELFF
TRBV7-2	NA	NA	TRBJ1-5	TGTGCCAGCAGCCCACATGGGACACCATTAGCGGGGCCCCAGCATTTT	CASSPHGTPLAGPQHF
TRBV5-8	TRBD1	NA	TRBJ2-1	TGTGCCAGCAGCCCTGGACAGGGTTCGCATGAGCAGCTCTTC	CASSPGQGSHEQLF
TRBV10-3	NA	NA	TRBJ1-5	TGTGCCACCTCCAGACAGAACAATCAGCCCCAGCATTTT	CATSRQNNQPQHF
TRBV30	NA	NA	TRBJ1-1	TGTGCCTGGACTCGGAGCGCTAACACTGAAGCTTTCTTT	CAWTRSANTEAFF
TRBV2	NA	NA	TRBJ1-5	TGTGCCAGCCAAGGGAGGGGCTACAATCAGCCCCAGCATTTT	CASQGRGYNQPQHF
TRBV4-1	TRBD2	once	TRBJ2-3	TGCGCCAGCAGCCAAGGTCTGGGCGGGAGGAGCACAGATACGCAGTATTTT	CASSQGLGGRSTDTQYF
TRBV5-8	NA	NA	TRBJ2-1	TGTGCCAGCAGCTTGGTTAGTTACAATGAGCAGTTCTTC	CASSLVSYNEQFF
TRBV5-4	NA	NA	TRBJ1-2	TGTGCCAGCAGCCAAAGTGGAGAGTTGTACTATGGCTACACCTTC	CASSQSGELYYGYTF
TRBV4-2	NA	NA	TRBJ1-2	TGTGCCAGCAGCCAGGATATACAGCTCGCTAACTATGGCTACACCTTC	CASSQDIQLANYGYTF
TRBV20-1	TRBD2	NA	TRBJ2-1	TGCAGTGCTAGTTGGCTAGCGGGGGGGCTGATTCTTAATGAGCAGTTCTTC	CSASWLAGGLILNEQFF
TRBV28	TRBD2	NA	TRBJ2-3	TGTGCCAGCAGTTCCGCCGGGACTACCAAGGGGACGCAGTATTTT	CASSSAGTTKGTQYF
TRBV27	TRBD1	NA	TRBJ1-5	TGTGCCAGCTCGCCGGGACAGGGAATGGTCCGTCAGCCCCAGCATTTT	CASSPGQGMVRQPQHF
TRBV9	TRBD1	NA	TRBJ2-3	TGTGCCAGCAGCGTATGGCTAGGGGGCGGTACAGATACGCAGTATTTT	CASSVWLGGGTDTQYF
TRBV7-9	NA	few	TRBJ1-5	TGTGCCAGCAGCTTCGTCCTATCTGGGCTCGATCAGCCCCAGCATTTT	CASSFVLSGLDQPQHF
TRBV28	NA	NA	TRBJ1-1	TGTGCCAGCAGTCCTCCCCAGGCCCGGGAAGCTTTCTTT	CASSPPQAREAFF
TRBV4-3	NA	few	TRBJ1-1	TGCGCCAGCAGCCAACAGGGTTTGAACACTGAAGCTTTCTTT	CASSQQGLNTEAFF
TRBV3-1/TRBV3-2	NA	NA	TRBJ2-7	TGTGCCAGCAGCCGAAGTTTAGGGGCCCTTTCCTACGAGCAGTACTTC	CASSRSLGALSYEQYF
TRBV4-2	TRBD2	few	TRBJ2-1	TGTGCCAGCAGCCAAGTCACGGGAAGCGGGGTGGGCTCCTACAATGAGCAGTTCTTC	CASSQVTGSGVGSYNEQFF
TRBV4-1	NA	few	TRBJ2-7	TGCGCCAGCGGGGTTGGGGGGGGCGGCGAGCAGTACTTC	CASGVGGGGEQYF
TRBV11-3	NA	NA	TRBJ2-1	TGTGCCAGCAGCTTAGGGGGCGACCTCAATGAGCAGTTCTTC	CASSLGGDLNEQFF
TRBV11-3	TRBD2	NA	TRBJ2-3	TGTGCCAGCAGCACCTCCTCCGGGAGGACCACAGATACGCAGTATTTT	CASSTSSGRTTDTQYF
TRBV5-1	NA	NA	TRBJ2-1	TGCGCCAGCAGCTTGGACCAGAGGCGTGAGCAGTTCTTC	CASSLDQRREQFF
TRBV7-6	TRBD2	NA	TRBJ2-7	TGTGCCAGCAGCTTAGGTCTGGGGCGGGAGAAAACCTACGAGCAGTACTTC	CASSLGLGREKTYEQYF
TRBV18	TRBD2	NA	TRBJ2-7	TGTGCCAGCTCACCTAGCGGGAGGGCCTACGAGCAGTACTTC	CASSPSGRAYEQYF
TRBV7-8	NA	NA	TRBJ1-1	TGTGCCAGCAGCTTAGACAGGGCGTCCAGCACTGAAGCTTTCTTT	CASSLDRASSTEAFF
TRBV15	NA	NA	TRBJ1-5	TGTGCCACCAGCAGAGACAGTCAGCCCCAGCATTTT	CATSRDSQPQHF
TRBV5-8	NA	once	TRBJ1-5	TGTGCCAGCAGCATCAGCGTCGCCTTTAGCAATCAGCCCCAGCATTTT	CASSISVAFSNQPQHF
TRBV2	NA	NA	TRBJ1-5	TGTGCCAGCAGTGAAGTCACAGCCCATCAGCCCCAGCATTTT	CASSEVTAHQPQHF